The clone carrying this TCR beta chain came up once. Its antigen is currently unknown. Single viable CD3+CD4+CD8-CD45RO+ cells were sorted as the memory CD4+ T cells. Serum IgG to CMV pp150, pp28, p38 and p52 defined serostatus. These data are taken from a study of memory CD4+ T cells and cytomegalovirus serostatus. The study's findings and limits: A US-trained random forest predicted CMV serostatus with median AUC around 0.9.

This CDR3 is built from 17 residues. After removal of 5 bases from V and 3 bases from J, the junction contained 8 bases not matched to a gene. Germline V gene sequence: CDR1 LGHNA, CDR2 YNFKEQ. Method: immunoSEQ multiplex PCR; TCRdb's copy keeps in-frame clones and lacks some. The sample yields just over 40,000 clones, around 79% seen once. Material: memory CD4+ T cells from blood. V gene TRBV4-2 combines with J gene TRBJ2-3; 13 positions agree with TRBD2. This clonotype originated in an adult in good health and CMV-seronegative. The chain's CDR3 is CASSILAGGLGTDTQYF. CDR3 sequence (DNA): TGTGCCAGCAGCATACTAGCGGGGGGGCTTGGAACAGATACGCAGTATTTT.